This T cell receptor beta chain originates from a study of a mutant IDH1 vaccine in newly diagnosed glioma. Notes on this clone: Its matching antigen is unknown.

As for time point: week 35, safety follow-up. Vaccination used 300 ug of mutant IDH1 20-mer peptide per dose, with topical imiquimod. Germline CDR1 reads LGHNA; CDR2 reads YSLEER. The CDR3 is made up of 17 amino acids. V was clipped by 0 bases and J by 7 bases, with 16 bases between them. Sequencing used immunoSEQ multiplex PCR; TCRdb keeps in-frame clones, though not all of them. The sample carries some 70,000 clones, 84% recorded once. The source is a man younger than 35 with glioma. Sequencing was performed on PBMCs, taken from a glioma patient whose treatment included an IDH1 peptide vaccine. V is TRBV4-3 and J is TRBJ1-6; a possible D gene is TRBD1 (5 bases). The DNA of the CDR3 is TGCGCCAGCAGCCAAGAATGGGGGAGATTGACGAATTCACCCCTCCACTTT. This gives the protein CASSQEWGRLTNSPLHF.